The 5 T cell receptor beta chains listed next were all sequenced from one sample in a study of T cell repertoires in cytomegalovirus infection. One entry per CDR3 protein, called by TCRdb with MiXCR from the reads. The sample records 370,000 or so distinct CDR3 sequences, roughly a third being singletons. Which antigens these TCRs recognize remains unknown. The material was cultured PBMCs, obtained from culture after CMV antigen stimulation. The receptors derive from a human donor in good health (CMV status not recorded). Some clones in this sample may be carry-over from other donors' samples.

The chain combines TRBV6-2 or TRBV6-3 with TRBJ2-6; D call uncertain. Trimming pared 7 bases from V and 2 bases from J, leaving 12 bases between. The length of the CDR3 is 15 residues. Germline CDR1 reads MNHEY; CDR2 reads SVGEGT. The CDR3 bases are TGTGCCAGCACCAAGACCGGCACTGGGGCCAACGTCCTGACTTTC. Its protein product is CASTKTGTGANVLTF.

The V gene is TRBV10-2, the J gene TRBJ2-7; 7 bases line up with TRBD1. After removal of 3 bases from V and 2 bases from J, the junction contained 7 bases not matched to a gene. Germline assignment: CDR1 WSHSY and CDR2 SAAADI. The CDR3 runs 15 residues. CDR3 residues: CASSDGATGAYEQYF. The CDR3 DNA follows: TGCGCCAGCAGTGATGGGGCCACAGGGGCCTACGAGCAGTACTTC.

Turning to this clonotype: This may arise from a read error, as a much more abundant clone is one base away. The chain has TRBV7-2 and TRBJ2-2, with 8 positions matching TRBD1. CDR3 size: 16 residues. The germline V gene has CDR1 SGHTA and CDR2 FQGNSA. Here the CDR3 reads CDSSRNDRGNTGELFF. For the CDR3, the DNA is TGTGACAGCAGCCGAAATGACAGGGGGAACACCGGGGAGCTGTTTTTT.

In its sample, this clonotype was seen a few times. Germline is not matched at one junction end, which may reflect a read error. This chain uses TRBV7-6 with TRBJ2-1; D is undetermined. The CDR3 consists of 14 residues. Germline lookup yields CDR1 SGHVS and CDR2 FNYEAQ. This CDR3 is CASSLSPGRNEQFF. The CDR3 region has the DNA TGTGCTAGCAGCTTATCTCCCGGGCGCAATGAGCAGTTCTTC.

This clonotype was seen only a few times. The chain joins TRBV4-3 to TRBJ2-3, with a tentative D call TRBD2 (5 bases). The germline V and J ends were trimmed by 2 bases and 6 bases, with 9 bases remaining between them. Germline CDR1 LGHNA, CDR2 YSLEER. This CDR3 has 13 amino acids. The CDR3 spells CASSQTSGDTQYF. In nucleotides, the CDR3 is TGCGCCAGCAGCCAAACCTCGGGGGATACGCAGTATTTT.